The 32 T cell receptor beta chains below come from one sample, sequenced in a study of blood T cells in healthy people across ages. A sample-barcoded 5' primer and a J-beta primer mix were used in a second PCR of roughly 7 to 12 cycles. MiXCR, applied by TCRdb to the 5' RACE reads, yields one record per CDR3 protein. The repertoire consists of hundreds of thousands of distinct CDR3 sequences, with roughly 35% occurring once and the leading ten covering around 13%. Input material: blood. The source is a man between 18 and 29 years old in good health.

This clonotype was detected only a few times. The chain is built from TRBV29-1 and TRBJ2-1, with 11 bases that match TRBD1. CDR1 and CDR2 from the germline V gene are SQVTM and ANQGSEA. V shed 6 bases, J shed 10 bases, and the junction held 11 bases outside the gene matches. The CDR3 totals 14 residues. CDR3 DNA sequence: TGCAGCGTGAAGGGACAGGGGGACTTCAGAGAGCAGTTCTTC. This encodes CSVKGQGDFREQFF.

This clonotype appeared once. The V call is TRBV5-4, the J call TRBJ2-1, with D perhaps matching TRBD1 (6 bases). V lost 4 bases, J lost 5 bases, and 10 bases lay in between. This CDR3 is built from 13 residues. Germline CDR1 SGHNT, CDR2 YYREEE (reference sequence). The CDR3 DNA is TGTGCCAGCAGCGGGGACATTCACAATGAGCAGTTCTTC. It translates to CASSGDIHNEQFF.

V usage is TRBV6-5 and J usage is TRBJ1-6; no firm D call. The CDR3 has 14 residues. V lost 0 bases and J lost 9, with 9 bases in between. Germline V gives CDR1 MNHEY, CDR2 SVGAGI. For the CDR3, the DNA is TGTGCCAGCAGTTACTCTGGGATAGCTTCACCCCTCCACTTT. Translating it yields CASSYSGIASPLHF.

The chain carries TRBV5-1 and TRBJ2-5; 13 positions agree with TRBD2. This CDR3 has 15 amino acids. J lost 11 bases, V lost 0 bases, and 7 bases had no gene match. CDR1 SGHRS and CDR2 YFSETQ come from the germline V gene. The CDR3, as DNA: TGCGCCAGCAGCTTGGGGACTAGCGGGGGTAGTGAGCAGTACTTC. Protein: CASSLGTSGGSEQYF.

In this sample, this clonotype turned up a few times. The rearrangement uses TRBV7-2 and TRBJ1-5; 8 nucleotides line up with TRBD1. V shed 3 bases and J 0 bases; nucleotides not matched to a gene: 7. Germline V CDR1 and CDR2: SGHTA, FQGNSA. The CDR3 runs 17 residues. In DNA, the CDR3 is TGTGCCAGCAGCTTGAGGACAGGGCCCTATAGCAATCAGCCCCAGCATTTT. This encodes CASSLRTGPYSNQPQHF.

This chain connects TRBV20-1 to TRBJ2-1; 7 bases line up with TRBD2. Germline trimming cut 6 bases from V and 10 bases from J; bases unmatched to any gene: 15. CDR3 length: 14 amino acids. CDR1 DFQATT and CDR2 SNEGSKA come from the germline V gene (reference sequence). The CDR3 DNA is TGCAGTGCAATGGCCGTTAGCGGGTCCTACGAGCAGTTCTTC. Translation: CSAMAVSGSYEQFF.

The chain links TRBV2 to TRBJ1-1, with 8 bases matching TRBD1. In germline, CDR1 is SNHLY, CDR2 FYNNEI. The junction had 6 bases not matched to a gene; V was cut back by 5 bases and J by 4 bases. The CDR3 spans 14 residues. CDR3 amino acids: CASSWTGMSTEAFF. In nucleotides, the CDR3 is TGTGCCAGCAGTTGGACAGGGATGAGCACTGAAGCTTTCTTT.

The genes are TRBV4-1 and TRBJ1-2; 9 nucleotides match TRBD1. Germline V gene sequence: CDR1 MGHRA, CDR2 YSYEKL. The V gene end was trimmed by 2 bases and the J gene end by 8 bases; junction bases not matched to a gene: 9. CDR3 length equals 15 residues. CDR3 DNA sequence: TGCGCCAGCAGCCAAAGCCGGGACAGGGCTATGGGCTACACCTTC. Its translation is CASSQSRDRAMGYTF.

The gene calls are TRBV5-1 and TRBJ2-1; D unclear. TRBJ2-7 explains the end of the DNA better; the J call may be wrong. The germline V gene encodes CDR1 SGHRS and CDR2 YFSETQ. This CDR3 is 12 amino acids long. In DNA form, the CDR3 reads TGCGCCAGCAGCTACGCATACAATGAGCAGTACTTC. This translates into CASSYAYNEQYF.

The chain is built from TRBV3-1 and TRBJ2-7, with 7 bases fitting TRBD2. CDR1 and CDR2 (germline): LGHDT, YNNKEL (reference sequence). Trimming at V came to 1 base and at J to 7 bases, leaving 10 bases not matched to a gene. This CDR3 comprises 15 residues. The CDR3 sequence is CASSQGLGRVNEQYF. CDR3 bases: TGTGCCAGCAGCCAAGGATTGGGGAGGGTCAATGAGCAGTACTTC.

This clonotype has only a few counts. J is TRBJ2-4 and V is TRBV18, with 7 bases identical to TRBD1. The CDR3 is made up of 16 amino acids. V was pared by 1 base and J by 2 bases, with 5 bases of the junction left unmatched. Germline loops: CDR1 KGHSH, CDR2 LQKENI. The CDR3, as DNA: TGTGCCAGCTCACCACGGCAGGGGGAGTCCAAAAACATTCAGTACTTC. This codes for CASSPRQGESKNIQYF.

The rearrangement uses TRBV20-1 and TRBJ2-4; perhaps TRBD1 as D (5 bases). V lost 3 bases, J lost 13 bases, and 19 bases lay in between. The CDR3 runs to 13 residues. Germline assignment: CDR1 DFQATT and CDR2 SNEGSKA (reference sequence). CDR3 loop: CSARAGNYNEQYF. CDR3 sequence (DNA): TGCAGTGCTAGGGCAGGGAACTACAATGAGCAGTACTTC.

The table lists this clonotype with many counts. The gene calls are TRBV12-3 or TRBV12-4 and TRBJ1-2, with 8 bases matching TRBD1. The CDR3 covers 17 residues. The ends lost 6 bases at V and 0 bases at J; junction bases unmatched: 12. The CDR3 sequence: CASRGQGARKTNYGYTF. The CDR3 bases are TGTGCCAGCAGGGGCCAGGGGGCCCGAAAAACTAACTATGGCTACACCTTC.

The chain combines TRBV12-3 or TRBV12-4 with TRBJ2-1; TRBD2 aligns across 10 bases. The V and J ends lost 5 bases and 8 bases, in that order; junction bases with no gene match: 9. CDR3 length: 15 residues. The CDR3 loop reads CASSHPLTSGDEQFF. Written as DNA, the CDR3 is TGTGCCAGCAGTCACCCGTTAACTAGCGGGGATGAGCAGTTCTTC.

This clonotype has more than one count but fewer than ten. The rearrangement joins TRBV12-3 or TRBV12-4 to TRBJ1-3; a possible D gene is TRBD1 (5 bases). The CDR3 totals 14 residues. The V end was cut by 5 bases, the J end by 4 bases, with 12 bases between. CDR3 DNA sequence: TGTGCCAGCAGTCGCCCAGGGTCCGGAAACACCATATATTTT. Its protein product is CASSRPGSGNTIYF.

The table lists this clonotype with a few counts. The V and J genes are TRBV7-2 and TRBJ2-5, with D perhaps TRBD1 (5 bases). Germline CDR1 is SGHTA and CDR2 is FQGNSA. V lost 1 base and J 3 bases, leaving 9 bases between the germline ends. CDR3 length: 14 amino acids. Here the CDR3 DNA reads TGTGCCAGCAGCTTAGTAGGCAGGGAAGAGACCCAGTACTTC. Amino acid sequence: CASSLVGREETQYF.

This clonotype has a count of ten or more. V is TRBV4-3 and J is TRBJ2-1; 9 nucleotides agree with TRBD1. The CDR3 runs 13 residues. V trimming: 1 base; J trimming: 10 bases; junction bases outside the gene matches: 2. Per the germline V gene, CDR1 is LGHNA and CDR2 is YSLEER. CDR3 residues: CASSQGQGGEQFF. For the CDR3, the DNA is TGCGCCAGCAGCCAAGGACAGGGGGGGGAGCAGTTCTTC.

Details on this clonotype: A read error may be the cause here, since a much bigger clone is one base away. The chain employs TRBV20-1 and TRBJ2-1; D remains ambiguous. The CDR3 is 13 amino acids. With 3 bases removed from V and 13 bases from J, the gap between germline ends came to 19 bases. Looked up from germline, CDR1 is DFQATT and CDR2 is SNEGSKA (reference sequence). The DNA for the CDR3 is TGCAGTGCTAGCCAAACGATAGAAGAGACCCAGTTCTTC. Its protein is CSASQTIEETQFF.

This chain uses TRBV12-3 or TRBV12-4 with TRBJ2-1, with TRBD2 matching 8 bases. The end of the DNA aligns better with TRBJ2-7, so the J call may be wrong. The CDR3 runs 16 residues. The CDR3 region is CASSSPTSGSYNEQYF. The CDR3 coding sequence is TGTGCCAGCAGTTCACCAACTAGCGGCTCCTACAATGAGCAGTACTTC.

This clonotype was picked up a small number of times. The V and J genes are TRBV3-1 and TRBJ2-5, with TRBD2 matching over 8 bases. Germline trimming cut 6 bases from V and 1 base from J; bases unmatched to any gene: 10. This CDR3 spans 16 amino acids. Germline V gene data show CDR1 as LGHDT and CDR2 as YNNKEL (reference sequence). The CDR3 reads CASRLLSSGSQETQYF. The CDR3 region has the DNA TGTGCCAGCAGACTTTTGAGCAGCGGGAGCCAAGAGACCCAGTACTTC.

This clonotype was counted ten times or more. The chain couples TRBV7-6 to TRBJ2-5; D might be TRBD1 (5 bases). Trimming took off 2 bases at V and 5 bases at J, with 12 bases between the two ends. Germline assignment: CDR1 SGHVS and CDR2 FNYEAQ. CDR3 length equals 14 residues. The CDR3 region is CASSLNQGRETQYF. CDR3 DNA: TGTGCCAGCAGCTTAAATCAGGGTCGGGAGACCCAGTACTTC.

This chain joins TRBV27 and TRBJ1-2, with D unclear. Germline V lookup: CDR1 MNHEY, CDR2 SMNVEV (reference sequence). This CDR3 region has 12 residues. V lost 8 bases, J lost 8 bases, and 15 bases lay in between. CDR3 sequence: CASGRINKGYTF. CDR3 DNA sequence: TGTGCCAGCGGACGGATTAACAAGGGCTACACCTTC.

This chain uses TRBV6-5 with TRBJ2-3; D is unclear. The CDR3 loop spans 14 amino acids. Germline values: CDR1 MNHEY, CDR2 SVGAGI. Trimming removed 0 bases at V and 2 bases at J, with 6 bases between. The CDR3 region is CASSYSPHTDTQYF. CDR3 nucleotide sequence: TGTGCCAGCAGTTACTCTCCGCACACAGATACGCAGTATTTT.

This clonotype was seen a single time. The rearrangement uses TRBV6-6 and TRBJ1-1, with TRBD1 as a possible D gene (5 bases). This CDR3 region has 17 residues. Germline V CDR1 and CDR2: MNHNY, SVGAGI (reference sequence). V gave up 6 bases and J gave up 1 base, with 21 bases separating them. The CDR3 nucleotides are TGTGCCAGCAGCCCCCGGGTCGGAGGGGAAGCGAACACTGAAGCTTTCTTT. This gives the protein CASSPRVGGEANTEAFF.

The CDR3 region is CASSLPRGPNSPLHF. CDR3 coding DNA: TGTGCCAGCAGTTTGCCGAGAGGTCCTAATTCACCCCTCCACTTT. The chain links TRBV6-2 or TRBV6-3 to TRBJ1-6; D not resolved. The CDR3 consists of 15 residues. Germline V gene lookup returns CDR1 MNHEY and CDR2 SVGEGT. The V end lost 4 bases, the J end lost 6 bases, and 13 bases lay between the germline ends.

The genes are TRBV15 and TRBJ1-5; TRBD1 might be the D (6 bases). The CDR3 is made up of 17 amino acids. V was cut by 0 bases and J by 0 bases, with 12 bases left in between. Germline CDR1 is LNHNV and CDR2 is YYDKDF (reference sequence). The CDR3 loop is CATSRDWDISSNQPQHF. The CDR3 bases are TGTGCCACCAGCAGAGATTGGGACATATCTAGCAATCAGCCCCAGCATTTT.

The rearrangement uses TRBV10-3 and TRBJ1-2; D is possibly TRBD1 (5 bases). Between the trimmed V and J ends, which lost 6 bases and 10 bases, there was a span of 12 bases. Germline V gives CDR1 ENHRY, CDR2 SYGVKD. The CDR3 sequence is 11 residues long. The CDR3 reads CAIRGPFLYTF. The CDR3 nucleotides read TGTGCCATCAGGGGACCTTTTCTCTACACCTTC.

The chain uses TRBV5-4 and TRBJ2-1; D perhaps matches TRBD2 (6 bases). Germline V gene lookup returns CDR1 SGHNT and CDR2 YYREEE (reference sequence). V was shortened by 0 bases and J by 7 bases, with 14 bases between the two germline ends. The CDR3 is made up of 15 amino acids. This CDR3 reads CASSLVLSAGNEQFF. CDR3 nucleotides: TGTGCCAGCAGCTTGGTTTTGTCTGCGGGGAATGAGCAGTTCTTC.

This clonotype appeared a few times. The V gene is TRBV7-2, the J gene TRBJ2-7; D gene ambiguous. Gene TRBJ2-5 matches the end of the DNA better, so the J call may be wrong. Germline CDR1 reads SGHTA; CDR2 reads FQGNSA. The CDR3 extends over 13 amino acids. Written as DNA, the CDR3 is TGTGCCAGCAGCTTAGACAAACCTGAGACCCAGTACTTC. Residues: CASSLDKPETQYF.

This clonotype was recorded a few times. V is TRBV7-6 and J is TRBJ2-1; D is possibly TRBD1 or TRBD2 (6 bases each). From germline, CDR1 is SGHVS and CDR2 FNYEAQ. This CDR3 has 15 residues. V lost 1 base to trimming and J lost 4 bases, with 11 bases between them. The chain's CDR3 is CASSLGGAHYNEQFF. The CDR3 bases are TGTGCCAGCAGCTTAGGGGGGGCGCATTACAATGAGCAGTTCTTC.

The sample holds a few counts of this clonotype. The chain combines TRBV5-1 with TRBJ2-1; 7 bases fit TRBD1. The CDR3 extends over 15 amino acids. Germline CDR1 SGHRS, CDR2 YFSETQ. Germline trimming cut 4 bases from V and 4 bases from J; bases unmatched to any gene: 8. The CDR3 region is CASSPGTARYNEQFF. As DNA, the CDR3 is TGCGCCAGCAGCCCTGGGACAGCCAGGTACAATGAGCAGTTCTTC.

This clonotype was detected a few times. CDR3 region: CAISTGTANTGELFF. CDR3 sequence (DNA): TGTGCCATCTCGACCGGGACGGCGAACACCGGGGAGCTGTTTTTT. The chain carries TRBV10-3 and TRBJ2-2, with D perhaps being TRBD1 or TRBD2 (5 bases each). CDR1 and CDR2 from the germline V gene are ENHRY and SYGVKD. The CDR3 loop spans 15 amino acids. Trimming pared 8 bases from V and 0 bases from J, leaving 13 bases between.